This TCR beta chain was sequenced in a study of T cell responses to AZD1222 COVID-19 vaccine (dated by TCRdb to about 2021). About the full investigation: A total of around 240 trial participants underwent TCR sequencing, of whom 207 received two doses of AZD1222 and about 26 received two doses of the MenACWY control vaccine. Trial participants were enrolled by age into 18-55, 56-69 and 70-plus year subgroups, with approximately 160, 26 and 62 TCR-sequenced participants respectively. The full study reports these points: Because no day 14 peak-response samples were available, repertoires were characterized only after the peak T cell response. Conclusions about previously exposed vaccinees were limited because only six AZD1222 recipients were SARS-CoV-2 seropositive at baseline. The 56-69-year group was small, and its depth increase did not reach significance, likely because of low power. Participants were mostly white British, with more females than males. The authors suggested clonal diversity may have been underestimated. Spike-specific TCR breadth and depth rose significantly after two AZD1222 doses compared with day 0 and with MenACWY recipients. Reportedly, close to half of the unique spike-specific TCRs recognized epitopes lying outside the regions that are mutated in the B.1.351 and B.1.1.7 variants. CD4 TCRs associated with the vaccine covered the entire spike protein, and the dominant responses were in regions 160-218 and 743-854.

The CDR3 regions of human TCRbeta chains were analyzed by immunosequencing. For the original study's pipeline: TCRs in the repertoires were compared against a reference library of SARS-CoV-2-specific TCRs that had been generated with the MIRA antigen-specificity platform. Breadth was defined as the fraction of unique TCRs that were SARS-CoV-2-associated, and depth was defined as the fraction of total T cells that were SARS-CoV-2-associated. Using the MIRA data, every spike-specific TCR was mapped to the spike region that the TCR reacted to and assigned to either a CD4 or a CD8 class. Log10-transformed breadth and depth values were compared by one-way ANOVA with Sidak's multiple comparisons tests. TCRdb limited this immuneACCESS table to in-frame rearrangements with V and J called. A share of clones is missing; checked studies link under half to unresolved V genes, and the rest is unexplained. The D gene and trimming were derived from the DNA, and the V and J assignments and clone size from that table. In this sample the table shows under 25,000 clones, almost 85% of which occur a single time. Roughly 15% of the sample comes from the top ten.

The germline V gene specifies KGHSH as CDR1 and LQKENI as CDR2. The CDR3, from cysteine to phenylalanine, totals 15 residues. The only DNA kept is the CDR3, 45 bases in frame from the first base. At the junction V is shortened by 3 bases and J by 2 bases, with 13 bases in between. Taken with the paper, the label for time point translates to: about 28 days (+/-7) after the second vaccine dose. AZD1222 recipients whose second dose came at about 4 weeks and those whose second dose came at about 12 weeks were combined into one group, since spike-specific TCR depth and breadth did not differ between the two schedules. Vaccinee samples came from UK trials COV001 and COV002, including a single-blind randomized controlled phase 2/3 trial of AZD1222 (ChAdOx1 nCoV-19) in healthy adults. For TCRbeta chain sequencing, PBMC samples from trial participants were taken at day 0 and at day 28 after the second dose.

Remarks on this clone: No antigen is known for it. No quality values exist for individual bases; no much larger clone is one base distant.

The receptor was derived from an adult who received the AZD1222 COVID-19 vaccine. Recombination linked TRBV18 to TRBJ1-1; a confident D gene designation cannot be given. The sample consisted of peripheral blood, taken 28 days after the second AZD1222 dose. The nucleotide sequence is TGTGCCAGCTCACCTATGGACCTTCGTAACACTGAAGCTTTCTTT. The resulting protein is CASSPMDLRNTEAFF.